Each of the 30 T cell receptor beta chains below was sequenced from the same sample in a study of T cell responses to AZD1222 COVID-19 vaccine. Some clones are missing from TCRdb's copy, which holds only in-frame ones; the method was immunoSEQ multiplex PCR. This table holds more than 250,000 clones, approximately 93% found once. Sequencing was performed on peripheral blood, taken on day 0 of AZD1222 vaccination. The origin of the receptors is an adult in good health.

The gene calls are TRBV16 and TRBJ1-2; 7 positions agree with TRBD1. V was pared by 2 bases and J by 4 bases, with 10 bases of the junction left unmatched. The CDR3 runs to 16 residues. Germline values: CDR1 KGHSY, CDR2 FQNENV. The CDR3 reads CASSQTLGGGSYGYTF. CDR3 DNA sequence: TGTGCCAGCAGCCAAACCCTAGGGGGCGGATCCTATGGCTACACCTTC.

The sample holds one count of this clone. The rearrangement uses TRBV18 and TRBJ2-7; 8 nucleotides match TRBD1. V trimming: 6 bases; J trimming: 7 bases; junction bases outside the gene matches: 5. This CDR3 region has 12 residues. From germline, CDR1 is KGHSH and CDR2 LQKENI. CDR3 sequence: CASSPRTGEQYF. The CDR3 region has the DNA TGTGCCAGCTCTCCGAGGACAGGGGAGCAGTACTTC.

The rearrangement uses TRBV19 and TRBJ1-5, with a weak D call TRBD1 (6 bases). Trimming pared 5 bases from V and 5 bases from J, leaving 10 bases between. CDR3 length equals 13 residues. Germline V CDR1 and CDR2: LNHDA, SQIVND (reference sequence). The CDR3 here is CASSQGRDQPQHF. CDR3 in DNA: TGTGCCAGTAGTCAGGGGAGGGATCAGCCCCAGCATTTT.

The V call is TRBV11-1, the J call TRBJ2-3; 7 bases agree with TRBD2. CDR3 length: 16 residues. After removal of 6 bases from V and 6 bases from J, the junction contained 15 bases not matched to a gene. Germline CDR1 SGHAT, CDR2 FQDESV (reference sequence). The CDR3, as DNA: TGTGCCAGCAGTACACCCCTAGCGGCAGTCGGGGATACGCAGTATTTT. It encodes CASSTPLAAVGDTQYF.

The chain has TRBV14 and TRBJ1-1; D is undetermined. Trimming removed 5 bases from V and 3 bases from J, with 10 bases in between. Germline V CDR1 and CDR2: SGHDN, FVKESK. The CDR3 extends over 13 amino acids. The chain's CDR3 is CASSSLRHTEAFF. As DNA, the CDR3 is TGTGCCAGCAGCTCCCTTAGGCACACTGAAGCTTTCTTT.

The rearrangement joins TRBV7-9 to TRBJ2-1; D tentatively fits TRBD1 or TRBD2 (5 bases each). The V end was cut by 4 bases, the J end by 7 bases, with 17 bases between. The CDR3 loop spans 15 amino acids. Germline V gene lookup returns CDR1 SEHNR and CDR2 FQNEAQ (reference sequence). The CDR3 DNA sequence: TGTGCCAGCAGCTACCCATTCCGAGGGGAGAATGAGCAGTTCTTC. Translation gives CASSYPFRGENEQFF.

The chain carries TRBV9 and TRBJ1-4; a weak D match, TRBD1 (5 bases). CDR3 size: 14 residues. Germline lookup yields CDR1 SGDLS and CDR2 YYNGEE. V lost 3 bases to trimming and J lost 5 bases, with 11 bases between them. CDR3 DNA sequence: TGTGCCAGCAGCGAAGACCACAGGAATGAAAAACTGTTTTTT. Encoded protein: CASSEDHRNEKLFF. Full variable domain (rest looked up from reference TRBV9 and TRBJ1-4): DSGVTQTPKHLITATGQRVTLRCSPRSGDLSVYWYQQSLDQGLQFLIQYYNGEERAKGNILERFSAQQFPDLHSELNLSSLELGDSALYFCASSEDHRNEKLFFGSGTQLSVL.

The rearrangement uses TRBV5-1 and TRBJ2-3; D unresolved. This CDR3 has 16 residues. Trimming shortened V by 0 bases and J by 4 bases, and 15 bases separated the two germline ends. Germline CDR1 is SGHRS and CDR2 is YFSETQ. The CDR3 sequence is CASSLGLTRGSDTQYF. CDR3 nucleotides: TGCGCCAGCAGCTTGGGTCTAACTCGTGGATCAGATACGCAGTATTTT.

V is TRBV2 and J is TRBJ2-7; D remains unclear. V lost 6 bases and J 3 bases, leaving 12 bases between the germline ends. Germline-derived CDR1 and CDR2 are SNHLY and FYNNEI. This CDR3 comprises 13 residues. The CDR3 reads CASSLWIFYEQYF. DNA for the CDR3: TGTGCCAGCAGCCTTTGGATCTTCTACGAGCAGTACTTC. The full variable domain, with the rest looked up from reference TRBV2 and TRBJ2-7, is EPEVTQTPSHQVTQMGQEVILRCVPISNHLYFYWYRQILGQKVEFLVSFYNNEISEKSEIFDDQFSVERPDGSNFTLKIRSTKLEDSAMYFCASSLWIFYEQYFGPGTRLTVT.

This chain uses TRBV6-1 with TRBJ2-2; 13 bases line up with TRBD2. Germline trimming cut 6 bases from V and 0 bases from J; bases unmatched to any gene: 10. There are 19 residues in the CDR3. Looked up from germline, CDR1 is MNHNS and CDR2 is SASEGT. The chain's CDR3 is CASRESGLAGISNTGELFF. DNA of the CDR3: TGTGCCAGCAGAGAATCGGGACTAGCGGGAATCTCGAACACCGGGGAGCTGTTTTTT.

This chain uses TRBV10-3 with TRBJ1-1; D not certain. V was clipped by 7 bases and J by 7 bases, with 16 bases between them. The CDR3 sequence is 13 residues long. Germline V gives CDR1 ENHRY, CDR2 SYGVKD. CDR3 coding DNA: TGTGCCATCACCGGAGGGAACGAGGATGAAGCTTTCTTT. Its translation: CAITGGNEDEAFF.

The chain has TRBV6-5 and TRBJ2-7, with unresolved D. Trimming pared 5 bases from V and 2 bases from J, leaving 16 bases between. Germline V gene data show CDR1 as MNHEY and CDR2 as SVGAGI. This CDR3 has 15 amino acids. CDR3: CASSPLPGPTYEQYF. The CDR3 DNA follows: TGTGCCAGCAGTCCCCTTCCGGGCCCCACCTACGAGCAGTACTTC.

The chain recombines TRBV3-1 (or the pseudogene TRBV3-2) with TRBJ2-5, with no clear D. CDR1 is LGHDT, CDR2 YNNKEL, per germline (reference sequence). V was pared by 2 bases and J by 5 bases, with 12 bases between. This CDR3 has 14 residues. This chain's CDR3 is CASSQSPYRETQYF. CDR3 DNA sequence: TGTGCCAGCAGCCAATCGCCCTATCGGGAGACCCAGTACTTC.

The J gene is TRBJ1-1, the V gene TRBV29-1; D gene unclear. Looked up from germline, CDR1 is SQVTM and CDR2 is ANQGSEA. The V end lost 5 bases, the J end lost 4 bases, and 11 bases lay between the germline ends. This CDR3 comprises 12 residues. The CDR3 is CSVFVEGTEAFF. The CDR3 nucleotides read TGCAGCGTTTTCGTAGAGGGCACTGAAGCTTTCTTT.

The V and J genes are TRBV5-8 and TRBJ2-3, with 7 bases aligning to TRBD2. CDR3 length: 15 residues. J lost 11 bases, V lost 4 bases, and 16 bases had no gene match. CDR1 SGHTS and CDR2 YDEGEE come from the germline V gene. The CDR3 protein is CASSPGSSGTWGQYF. In DNA, the CDR3 is TGTGCCAGCAGCCCTGGGTCTAGCGGTACCTGGGGGCAGTATTTT. Full variable domain (rest looked up from reference TRBV5-8 and TRBJ2-3): EAGVTQSPTHLIKTRGQQATLRCSPISGHTSVYWYQQALGLGLQFLLWYDEGEERNRGNFPPRFSGRQFPNYSSELNVNALELEDSALYLCASSPGSSGTWGQYFGPGTRLTVL.

The CDR3 sequence: CASSEGPLLGAGVWGYTF. CDR3 coding DNA: TGTGCCAGCAGTGAGGGGCCTCTCCTAGGAGCAGGGGTATGGGGCTACACCTTC. This chain links TRBV6-1 with TRBJ1-2; a weak D match, TRBD1 (6 bases). Germline-derived CDR1 and CDR2 are MNHNS and SASEGT. The CDR3 is 18 residues long. V gave up 3 bases and J gave up 8 bases, with 28 bases separating them.

The rearrangement joins TRBV28 to TRBJ1-1, with a tentative D call TRBD1 (6 bases). Trimming shortened V by 6 bases and J by 4 bases, and 15 bases separated the two germline ends. The CDR3 runs 14 residues. Germline CDR1 reads MDHEN; CDR2 reads SYDVKM. This CDR3 is CASSYRDLITEAFF. CDR3 nucleotides: TGTGCCAGCAGCTACAGGGACCTAATCACTGAAGCTTTCTTT.

This chain links TRBV28 with TRBJ2-7; D gene ambiguous. Germline CDR1 reads MDHEN; CDR2 reads SYDVKM. The CDR3 extends over 13 amino acids. V gave up 7 bases and J gave up 2 bases, with 12 bases separating them. In DNA, the CDR3 is TGTGCCAGCACCAACATTGGGGCCTACGAGCAGTACTTC. Translated: CASTNIGAYEQYF. Complete variable domain (other parts from reference TRBV28 and TRBJ2-7): DVKVTQSSRYLVKRTGEKVFLECVQDMDHENMFWYRQDPGLGLRLIYFSYDVKMKEKGDIPEGYSVSREKKERFSLILESASTNQTSMYLCASTNIGAYEQYFGPGTRLTVT.

This CDR3 reads CATTGNTGELFF. In DNA form, the CDR3 reads TGTGCCACTACAGGGAACACCGGGGAGCTGTTTTTT. The V call is TRBV10-3, the J call TRBJ2-2; D may be TRBD1 (5 bases). This CDR3 spans 12 amino acids. The germline CDR1 and CDR2 sequences are ENHRY and SYGVKD. The ends were cut back, 10 bases at V and 1 base at J, with 7 bases in the middle.

The chain has TRBV9 and TRBJ2-7; the match to TRBD1 covers 8 bases. This CDR3 region has 15 residues. V lost 0 bases, J lost 7 bases, and 9 bases stayed unmatched. Per germline, CDR1 SGDLS and CDR2 YYNGEE. The DNA for the CDR3 is TGTGCCAGCAGCGTAGGGAACAGGGGGATCACGGAGCAGTACTTC. Translation gives CASSVGNRGITEQYF.

The chain combines TRBV10-3 with TRBJ1-1, with D maybe TRBD1 (6 bases). There are 14 residues in the CDR3. Looked up from germline, CDR1 is ENHRY and CDR2 is SYGVKD. V dropped 2 bases and J dropped 2 bases, with 9 bases sitting between them. The CDR3 DNA is TGTGCCATCAGTGAGGGACAGCGAAACACTGAAGCTTTCTTT. Protein product: CAISEGQRNTEAFF.

The chain employs TRBV28 and TRBJ2-5, with 7 bases aligning to TRBD1. Per germline, CDR1 MDHEN and CDR2 SYDVKM. CDR3 length equals 14 residues. The junction had 7 bases not matched to a gene; V was cut back by 3 bases and J by 6 bases. The CDR3 DNA sequence: TGTGCCAGCAGTTTTATGAGGGGGCGACAGACCCAGTACTTC. Translated, it gives CASSFMRGRQTQYF.

This clone was detected a few times. The chain recombines TRBV24-1 with TRBJ2-5; possible D gene TRBD1, 5 bases. Germline V gene data show CDR1 as KGHDR and CDR2 as SFDVKD. This CDR3 is built from 15 residues. The V end lost 1 base, the J end lost 5 bases, and 13 bases lay between the germline ends. In DNA form, the CDR3 reads TGTGCCACCAGTGATTTTGTAGGGGTCGGGGAGACCCAGTACTTC. Protein: CATSDFVGVGETQYF.

The chain recombines TRBV28 with TRBJ1-2, with a weak D call TRBD1 (6 bases). Germline CDR1 and CDR2: MDHEN and SYDVKM. Trimming cost V 5 bases and J 8 bases, with 15 bases left between them. The CDR3 has 13 amino acids. The CDR3 loop is CASSQQGINGYTF. The CDR3 region has the DNA TGTGCCAGCAGTCAACAGGGAATAAACGGCTACACCTTC.

V and J are TRBV28 and TRBJ1-2; D uncertain. The CDR3 has 12 residues. From germline, CDR1 is MDHEN and CDR2 SYDVKM. Trimming removed 3 bases at V and 8 bases at J, with 10 bases between. CDR3 amino acids: CASSFLLRGYTF. DNA for the CDR3: TGTGCCAGCAGTTTCCTCCTCAGGGGCTACACCTTC.

This rearrangement joins TRBV5-1 to TRBJ1-1; unclear D gene. The germline gives CDR1 SGHRS, CDR2 YFSETQ. V lost 4 bases and J lost 0, with 13 bases in between. This CDR3 comprises 15 residues. CDR3 nucleotides: TGCGCCAGCAGCCGCGGAGGGTCATTGAACACTGAAGCTTTCTTT. This codes for CASSRGGSLNTEAFF.

The chain carries TRBV9 and TRBJ2-4; 10 bases map to TRBD2. The CDR3 has 15 amino acids. Germline CDR1 reads SGDLS; CDR2 reads YYNGEE. The V and J ends lost 3 bases and 6 bases, in that order; junction bases with no gene match: 6. The CDR3 DNA is TGTGCCAGCAGCGCAGCGGGAGGGATCGGAAACATTCAGTACTTC. Its translation: CASSAAGGIGNIQYF.

The chain combines TRBV3-1 (or the pseudogene TRBV3-2) with TRBJ2-2, with TRBD1 matching over 8 bases. Losses at the gene ends were 1 base for V and 4 bases for J; bases not matched to a gene: 2. Germline loops: CDR1 LGHDT, CDR2 YNNKEL (reference sequence). CDR3 length: 15 residues. CDR3 sequence (DNA): TGTGCCAGCAGCCAAGCAGGGGGCCCCACCGGGGAGCTGTTTTTT. This translates into CASSQAGGPTGELFF.

The V and J genes are TRBV3-1 (or the pseudogene TRBV3-2) and TRBJ1-4, with D unresolved. Trimming removed 2 bases at V and 2 bases at J, with 15 bases between. Germline-derived CDR1 and CDR2 are LGHDT and YNNKEL (reference sequence). CDR3 length: 17 residues. The CDR3 nucleotides read TGTGCCAGCAGCCAACCGCCAGGCATGTTTACTAATGAAAAACTGTTTTTT. Translating gives CASSQPPGMFTNEKLFF.

The V call is TRBV5-1, the J call TRBJ2-7; the D gene is possibly TRBD1 (7 bases). V shed 1 base and J shed 4 bases, with 24 bases lying between them. In germline, CDR1 is SGHRS, CDR2 YFSETQ. CDR3 length: 18 amino acids. CDR3 sequence: CASSLNPLDRVAGYEQYF. CDR3 DNA: TGCGCCAGCAGCTTGAACCCACTCGACAGGGTGGCGGGATACGAGCAGTACTTC.